The sample holds a few counts of the clone carrying this TCR beta chain. Its antigen remains unidentified. The record originates from a study of T cell repertoires in aging, cancer and after chemotherapy. Study-level results: Untreated cancer patients had significantly lower blood TCR diversity than age-matched healthy donors. In healthy donors, age-related TCR diversity loss mainly reflected lost richness.

Germline CDR1 is MNHNS and CDR2 is SASEGT. The CDR3 runs 11 residues. V lost 4 bases to trimming and J lost 6 bases, with 7 bases between them. Multiplex touch-down PCR with TRB-A/B primers amplified rearranged V-D-J TRB sequences. TCRdb ran MiXCR on the multiplex PCR reads and lists one entry per CDR3 protein. The table includes approximately 1,400 distinct CDR3 sequences, 60% detected once. Peripheral blood genomic DNA, not sorted cells or RNA, was the template. The chain employs TRBV6-1 and TRBJ2-7; D call uncertain. The sample comprised blood. The sequence was obtained from a human donor with a blood cancer. The CDR3 sequence: CASSGFLEQYF. The CDR3 coding sequence is TGTGCCAGCAGTGGTTTCCTCGAGCAGTACTTC.